The T cell receptor beta chain described here comes from a study of CD8+CD57+ T cells in acquired aplastic anemia. The overall study: Mean yield of DNA from sorted CD4+ and CD8+ cells was 3 to 3.5 ug.

Genomic DNA, the template, was used for profiling of the TCR beta VDJ and CDR3. TCRdb re-analysed the reads in MiXCR, keeping a single row per CDR3 protein. The sample has roughly 250,000 distinct CDR3 sequences; around 46% are singletons. There are 16 residues in the CDR3. Germline V CDR1 and CDR2: LNHDA, SQIVND (reference sequence). The V and J ends lost 6 bases and 1 base respectively, with 18 bases between them. This clonotype has a handful of counts. Given a much more abundant clone one base away, this may be a read error. Those patients picked for sequencing had displayed CD8+CD57+ cell expansion on flow cytometry. The study sampled blood from patients who had received no therapy.

The TCR comes from a human donor with aplastic anemia. The genes are TRBV19 and TRBJ1-1; D unresolved. Sequencing input: sorted CD4+, CD8+, or CD8+CD57+ T cells (not recorded which) from PBMCs. As DNA, the CDR3 is TGTGCCAGTAGGGTTTTTGAGAGTGGGAGGAACACTGAAGCTTTCTTT. This codes for CASRVFESGRNTEAFF.